This entry features one TCR beta chain sequence. This specimen comes from a study of blood T cell repertoires in COVID-19. Original data processing: Reference gene primers were amplified, and this amplification served to estimate nucleated cell counts. Clones were read by immunoSEQ multiplex PCR, and TCRdb kept only the in-frame ones, dropping some. That table is the source of V, J and clone size, and D and trimming were worked out from the DNA. Of some 100,000 clones listed, 88% are singletons. With 4 bases removed from V and 8 bases from J, the gap between germline ends came to 16 bases. The germline CDR1 and CDR2 sequences are KGHDR and SFDVKD. The CDR3 loop spans 14 amino acids.

J is TRBJ1-2 and V is TRBV24-1; D call uncertain. This clonotype was obtained from a woman aged 80 or over with active COVID-19. Source material: peripheral blood. CDR3 nucleotides: TGTGCCACCAGTGACCTCCCCGGCGGTAGGGGCTACACCTTC. Protein sequence: CATSDLPGGRGYTF.